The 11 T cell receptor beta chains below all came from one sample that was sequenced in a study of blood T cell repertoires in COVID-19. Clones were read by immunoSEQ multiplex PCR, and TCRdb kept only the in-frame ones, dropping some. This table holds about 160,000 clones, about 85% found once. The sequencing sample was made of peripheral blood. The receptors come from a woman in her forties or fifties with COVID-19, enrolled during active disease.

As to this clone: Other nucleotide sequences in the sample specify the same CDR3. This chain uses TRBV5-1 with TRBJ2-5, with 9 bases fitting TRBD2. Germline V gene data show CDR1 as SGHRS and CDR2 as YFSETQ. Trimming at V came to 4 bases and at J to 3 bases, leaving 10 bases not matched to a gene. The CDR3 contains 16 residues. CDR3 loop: CASSGRLAGGEETQYF. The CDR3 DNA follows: TGCGCCAGCAGCGGCAGACTCGCGGGGGGGGAAGAGACCCAGTACTTC.

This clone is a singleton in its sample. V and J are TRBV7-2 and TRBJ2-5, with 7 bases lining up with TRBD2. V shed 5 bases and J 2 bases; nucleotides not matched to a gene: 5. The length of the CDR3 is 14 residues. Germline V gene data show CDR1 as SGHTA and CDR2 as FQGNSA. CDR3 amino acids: CASSPTGLQETQYF. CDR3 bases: TGTGCCAGCAGCCCTACGGGACTACAAGAGACCCAGTACTTC.

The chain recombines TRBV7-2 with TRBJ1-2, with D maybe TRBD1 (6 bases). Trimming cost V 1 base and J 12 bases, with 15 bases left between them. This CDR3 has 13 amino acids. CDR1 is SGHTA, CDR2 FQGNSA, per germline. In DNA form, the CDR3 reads TGTGCCAGCAGCTTAGGAACTCAGGGGTTTGACACCTTC. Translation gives CASSLGTQGFDTF.

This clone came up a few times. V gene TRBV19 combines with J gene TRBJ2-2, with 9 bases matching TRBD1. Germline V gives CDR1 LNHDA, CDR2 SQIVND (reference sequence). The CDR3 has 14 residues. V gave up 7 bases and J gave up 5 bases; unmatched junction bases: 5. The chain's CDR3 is CASNRDRDTGELFF. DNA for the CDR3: TGTGCCAGTAATCGGGACAGGGATACCGGGGAGCTGTTTTTT.

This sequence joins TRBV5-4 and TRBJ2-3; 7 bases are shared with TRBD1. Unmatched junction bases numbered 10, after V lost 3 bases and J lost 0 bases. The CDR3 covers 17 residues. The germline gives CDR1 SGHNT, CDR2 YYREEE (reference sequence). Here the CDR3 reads CASSSRIGTASTDTQYF. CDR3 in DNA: TGTGCCAGCAGCTCCAGGATAGGGACAGCTAGCACAGATACGCAGTATTTT.

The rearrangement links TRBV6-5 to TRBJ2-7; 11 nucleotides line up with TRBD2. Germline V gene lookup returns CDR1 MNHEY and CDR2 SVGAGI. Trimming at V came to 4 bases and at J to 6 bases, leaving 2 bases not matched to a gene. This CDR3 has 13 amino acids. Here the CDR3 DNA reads TGTGCCAGCAGTTTGACTAGCGGGGCCGAGCAGTACTTC. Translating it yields CASSLTSGAEQYF.

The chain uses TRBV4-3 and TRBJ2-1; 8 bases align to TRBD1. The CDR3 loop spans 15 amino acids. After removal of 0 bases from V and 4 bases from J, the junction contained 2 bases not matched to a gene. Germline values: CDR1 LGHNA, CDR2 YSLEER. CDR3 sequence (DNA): TGCGCCAGCAGCCAAGACAGGGACAGGTACAATGAGCAGTTCTTC. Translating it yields CASSQDRDRYNEQFF.

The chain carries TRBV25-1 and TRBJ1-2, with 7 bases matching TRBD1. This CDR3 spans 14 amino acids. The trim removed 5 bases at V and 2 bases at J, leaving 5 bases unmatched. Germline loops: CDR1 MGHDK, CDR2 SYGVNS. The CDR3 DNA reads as TGTGCCAGCAGTCAAAGACAGGGAAACTATGGCTACACCTTC. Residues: CASSQRQGNYGYTF.

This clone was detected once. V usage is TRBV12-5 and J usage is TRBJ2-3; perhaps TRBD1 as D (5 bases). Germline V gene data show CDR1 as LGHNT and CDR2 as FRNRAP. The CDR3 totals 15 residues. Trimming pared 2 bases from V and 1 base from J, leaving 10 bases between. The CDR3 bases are TGTGCTAGTGGTTTGCCTGGGGCGGGCACAGATACGCAGTATTTT. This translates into CASGLPGAGTDTQYF.

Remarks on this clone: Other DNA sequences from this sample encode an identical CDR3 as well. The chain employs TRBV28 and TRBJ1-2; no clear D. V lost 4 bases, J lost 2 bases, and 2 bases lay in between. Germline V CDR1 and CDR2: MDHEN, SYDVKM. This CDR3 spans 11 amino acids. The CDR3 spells CASSSNYGYTF. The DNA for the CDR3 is TGTGCCAGCAGTTCGAACTATGGCTACACCTTC.

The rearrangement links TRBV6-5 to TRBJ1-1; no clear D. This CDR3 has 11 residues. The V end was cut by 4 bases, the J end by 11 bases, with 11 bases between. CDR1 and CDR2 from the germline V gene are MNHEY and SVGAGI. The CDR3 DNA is TGTGCCAGCAGTTCCTGGCCAATCGCTTTCTTT. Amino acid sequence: CASSSWPIAFF.